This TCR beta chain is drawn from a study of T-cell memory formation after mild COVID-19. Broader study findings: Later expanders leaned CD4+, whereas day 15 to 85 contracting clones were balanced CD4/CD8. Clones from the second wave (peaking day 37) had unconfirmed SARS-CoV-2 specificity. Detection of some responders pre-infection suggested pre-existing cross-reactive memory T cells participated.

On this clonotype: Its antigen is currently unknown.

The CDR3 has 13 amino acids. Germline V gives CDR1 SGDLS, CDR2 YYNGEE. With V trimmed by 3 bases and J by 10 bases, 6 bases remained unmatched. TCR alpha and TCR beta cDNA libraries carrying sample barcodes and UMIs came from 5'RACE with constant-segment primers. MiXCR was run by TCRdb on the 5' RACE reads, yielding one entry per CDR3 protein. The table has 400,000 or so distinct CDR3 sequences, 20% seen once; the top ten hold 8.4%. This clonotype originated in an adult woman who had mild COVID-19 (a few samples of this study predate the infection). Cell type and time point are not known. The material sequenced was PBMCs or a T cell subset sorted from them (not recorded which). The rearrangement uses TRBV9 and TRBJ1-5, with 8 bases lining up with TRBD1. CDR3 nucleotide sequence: TGTGCCAGCAGCGCAGCTTCAGGGGGCCCCCAGCATTTT. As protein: CASSAASGGPQHF.